A single T cell receptor (beta chain) is shown here with its context. Its antigen is not yet known. Base-call qualities are not available, and no considerably larger clone is one nucleotide away. Frozen genomic DNA underwent high-throughput TCRbeta CDR3 sequencing by immunoSEQ, including PCR amplification, mapping, bias correction and internal controls. Turning to the authors' computational methods: Only productive rearrangements were retained, and each unique TCRbeta sequence was defined by its CDR3 nucleotide sequence together with its V and J gene. For a sequence to be called donor-reactive, it needed a frequency of at least 0.01% and at least 5-fold expansion in CFSE-low cells compared with unstimulated pre-transplant cells. Minimum frequency thresholds were set for each subject on the basis of the unstimulated sample with the lowest template count, so that a detection power of at least 90% was ensured. Repertoire turnover was measured by Jensen-Shannon divergence between the top 1000 TCRbeta sequences post- and pre-transplant. Two-sided Fisher's exact tests were used to test for changes in how often donor-reactive sequences were detected. This immuneACCESS table, as held by TCRdb, lists in-frame sequences with V and J called but not all clones. Of the missing ones, under half trace to an unresolved V gene in checked studies; the others have no known cause. Clonal size and the V and J genes are those of that table, whereas D and trimming came from the DNA. The sample table holds roughly 15,000 clones, of which about 93% were seen once. The ten largest clones take up less than 60% of the sample.

This entry is derived from a study of T cell clones after liver transplantation (dated by TCRdb to between 2018 and 2021). Study-level background: The samples were obtained from ITN030ST, a randomized trial that attempted immunosuppression withdrawal within 2 years after liver transplantation. Tolerance was defined as complete withdrawal of immunosuppression for at least one year without a rise in liver enzymes beyond twice the upper limit of normal. Of the eight recipients, three were HCV-positive, while the remaining recipients had been transplanted for non-autoimmune, non-viral indications. Blood samples were collected pre-transplant, pre-randomization before withdrawal, and post-randomization after either full withdrawal or failed withdrawal. After a pre-transplant mixed lymphocyte reaction, TCRbeta sequencing was used to pinpoint donor-reactive T cell clones, which were subsequently tracked in post-transplant blood. Until randomization at 12-24 months post-transplant, subjects were given standard immunosuppression, with no induction therapy. As an antigen-independent comparator for the donor-reactive sequences, third party-reactive TCRbeta sequences from pre-transplant MLRs were identified as well. The study cohort included 8 liver transplant recipients, of whom 3 were classified as tolerant and 5 as non-tolerant.

This specimen's time point label, interpreted: pre-transplant. Thawed unstimulated PBMCs were stained for CD3, CD4 and CD8 and FACS-sorted into CD3+CD4+ and CD3+CD8+ populations. Randomization to immunosuppression withdrawal applied to every one of the 8 studied subjects. Genomic DNA was isolated with the Qiagen DNeasy Blood and Tissue Kit. The CDR3 has 13 amino acids, counting the end cysteine and phenylalanine. The DNA shown is the 39-base CDR3, in frame from base 1. Based on the germline V gene, the CDR1 and CDR2 sequences are SGHNT and YENEEA. Trimming costs V 7 bases and J 3 bases, and their ends lie 12 bases apart. General study outcomes and caveats: In two subjects, low numbers of available donor cells limited the measurable donor-reactive repertoire. When repertoire turnover was taken into account, detection of donor-reactive sequences was significantly reduced in 7 of 8 subjects for CD4 and in 8 of 8 subjects for CD8. The conclusions were preliminary, being limited by small, heterogeneous patient numbers and by non-standardized post-transplant time points. Donor-reactive sequences declined more than third party-reactive ones, suggesting partial antigen-specific deletion unrelated to withdrawal success. Since no allograft tissue specimens were available, donor-reactive T cells may have migrated into the graft instead of being deleted. A significant post-transplant decrease in circulating donor-reactive CD4 TCRbeta sequences was observed in 5 of 8 subjects, irrespective of tolerance or HCV status.

The input for sequencing was CD8+ T cells from blood, taken before liver transplant. The rearrangement combines TRBV11-3 with TRBJ1-1; the D segment cannot be called with confidence. This receptor was identified in a human donor who received a liver transplant. The DNA reads TGTGCCAGCACCGTTGGCGGGTACACTGAAGCTTTCTTT. Translated, it gives CASTVGGYTEAFF. The entire variable domain, with the stretches around the CDR3 drawn from the reference TRBV11-3 and TRBJ1-1 proteins, is EAGVVQSPRYKIIEKKQPVAFWCNPISGHNTLYWYLQNLGQGPELLIRYENEEAVDDSQLPKDRFSAERLKGVDSTLKIQPAELGDSAVYLCASTVGGYTEAFFGQGTRLTVV.